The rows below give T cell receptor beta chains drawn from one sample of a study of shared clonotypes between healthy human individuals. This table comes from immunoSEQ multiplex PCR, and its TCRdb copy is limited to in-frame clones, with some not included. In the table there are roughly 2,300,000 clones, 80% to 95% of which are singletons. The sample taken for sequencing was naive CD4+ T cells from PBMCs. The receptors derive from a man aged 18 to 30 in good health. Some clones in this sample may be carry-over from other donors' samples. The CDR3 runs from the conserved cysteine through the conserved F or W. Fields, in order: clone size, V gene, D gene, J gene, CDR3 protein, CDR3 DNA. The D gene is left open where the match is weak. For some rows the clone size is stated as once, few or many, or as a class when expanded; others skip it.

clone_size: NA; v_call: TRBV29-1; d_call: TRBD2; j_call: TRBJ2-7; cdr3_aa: CSVATRAGGTSYEQYF; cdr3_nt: TGCAGCGTTGCCACCCGGGCGGGAGGGACCTCCTACGAGCAGTACTTC
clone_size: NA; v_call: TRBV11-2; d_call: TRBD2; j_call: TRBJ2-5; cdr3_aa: CASSSGTSGSGGETQYF; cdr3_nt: TGTGCCAGCAGCTCCGGGACTAGCGGGAGCGGGGGGGAGACCCAGTACTTC
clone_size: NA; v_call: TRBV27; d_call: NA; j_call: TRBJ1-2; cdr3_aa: CASSLIQGKDGYTF; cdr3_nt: TGTGCCAGCAGTTTAATTCAGGGAAAGGATGGCTACACCTTC
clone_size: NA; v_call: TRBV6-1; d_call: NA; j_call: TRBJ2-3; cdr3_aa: CASSDQQIGTDTQYF; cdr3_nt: TGTGCCAGCAGTGACCAGCAGATAGGCACAGATACGCAGTATTTT
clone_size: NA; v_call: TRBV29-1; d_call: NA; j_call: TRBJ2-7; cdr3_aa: CSVVGTWRGSYEQYF; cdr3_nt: TGCAGCGTTGTGGGGACGTGGCGTGGAAGCTACGAGCAGTACTTC
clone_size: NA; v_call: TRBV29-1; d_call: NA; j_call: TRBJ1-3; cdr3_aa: CSVWTGTGNTIYF; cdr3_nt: TGCAGCGTTTGGACGGGTACCGGAAACACCATATATTTT
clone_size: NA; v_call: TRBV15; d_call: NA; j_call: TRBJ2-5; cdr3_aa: CATSRGAARETQYF; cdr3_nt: TGTGCCACCAGCAGAGGAGCGGCGAGGGAGACCCAGTACTTC
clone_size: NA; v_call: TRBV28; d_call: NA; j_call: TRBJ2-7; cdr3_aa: CASSLIQGRTYEQYF; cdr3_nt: TGTGCCAGCAGTTTGATACAGGGAAGGACCTACGAGCAGTACTTC
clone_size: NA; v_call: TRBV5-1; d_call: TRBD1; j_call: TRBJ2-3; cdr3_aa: CASSLGQITDTQYF; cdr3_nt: TGCGCCAGCAGCCTGGGACAGATCACAGATACGCAGTATTTT
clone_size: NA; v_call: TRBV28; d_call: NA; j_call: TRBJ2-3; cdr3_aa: CASSSIASSTDTQYF; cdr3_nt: TGTGCCAGCAGTTCCATAGCGTCTAGCACAGATACGCAGTATTTT
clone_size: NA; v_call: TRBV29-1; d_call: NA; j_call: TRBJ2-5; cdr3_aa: CSAVPGRYILKETQYF; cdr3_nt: TGCAGCGCCGTCCCGGGACGGTATATACTAAAAGAGACCCAGTACTTC
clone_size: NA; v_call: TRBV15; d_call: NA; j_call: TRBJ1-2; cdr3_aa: CATSGRPGYGYTF; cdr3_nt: TGTGCCACCAGCGGCCGGCCTGGATATGGCTACACCTTC
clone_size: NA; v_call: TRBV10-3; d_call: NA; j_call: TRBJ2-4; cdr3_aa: CAISEERQARTKNIQYF; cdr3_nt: TGTGCCATCAGTGAGGAGAGACAGGCTAGAACCAAAAACATTCAGTACTTC
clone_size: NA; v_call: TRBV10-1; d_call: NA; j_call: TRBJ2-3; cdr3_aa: CASSTSSTDTQYF; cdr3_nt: TGCGCCAGCAGCACAAGCAGCACAGATACGCAGTATTTT
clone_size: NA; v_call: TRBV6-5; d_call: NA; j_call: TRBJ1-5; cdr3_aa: CASGLGVWGPQHF; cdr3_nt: TGTGCCAGCGGATTAGGGGTGTGGGGGCCCCAGCATTTT
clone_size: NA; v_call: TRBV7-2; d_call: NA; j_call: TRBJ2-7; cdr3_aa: CASALTVAISYEQYF; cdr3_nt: TGTGCCAGCGCCCTCACGGTGGCCATCTCCTACGAGCAGTACTTC
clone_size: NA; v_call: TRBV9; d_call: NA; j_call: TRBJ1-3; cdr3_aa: CASSAAGRVAGNTIYF; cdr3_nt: TGTGCCAGCAGCGCGGCAGGGAGGGTGGCTGGAAACACCATATATTTT
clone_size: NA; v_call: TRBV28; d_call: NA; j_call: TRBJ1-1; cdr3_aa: CASSASGGGTEAFF; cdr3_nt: TGTGCCAGCAGTGCATCGGGGGGGGGCACTGAAGCTTTCTTT
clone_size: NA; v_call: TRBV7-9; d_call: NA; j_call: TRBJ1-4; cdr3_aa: CASSFKGGEKLFF; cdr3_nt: TGTGCCAGCAGCTTTAAGGGGGGTGAAAAACTGTTTTTT
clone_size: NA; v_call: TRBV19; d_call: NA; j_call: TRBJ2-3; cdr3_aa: CASRSTGMGRGDTQYF; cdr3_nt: TGTGCCAGCAGATCCACCGGGATGGGTAGGGGGGATACGCAGTATTTT
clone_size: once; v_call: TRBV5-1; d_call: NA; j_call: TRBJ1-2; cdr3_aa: CASSLFHINYGYTF; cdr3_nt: TGCGCCAGCAGCTTATTCCACATTAACTATGGCTACACCTTC
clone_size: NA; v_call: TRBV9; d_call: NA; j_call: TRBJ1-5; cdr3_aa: CASSEGSYLGPQHF; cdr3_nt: TGTGCCAGCAGCGAGGGGTCATATCTTGGCCCCCAGCATTTT
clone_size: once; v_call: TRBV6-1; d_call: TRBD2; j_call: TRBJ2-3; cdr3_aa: CASSDLRGREGADTQYF; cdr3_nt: TGTGCCAGCAGTGACCTTAGGGGAAGGGAGGGCGCAGATACGCAGTATTTT
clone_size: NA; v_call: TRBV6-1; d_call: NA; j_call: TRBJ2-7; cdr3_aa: CASGGRGVSSYEQYF; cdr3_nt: TGTGCCAGCGGGGGGAGAGGGGTGAGCTCCTACGAGCAGTACTTC
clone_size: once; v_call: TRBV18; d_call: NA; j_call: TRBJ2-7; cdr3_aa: CASSRGQSSYEQYF; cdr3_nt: TGTGCCAGCTCGCGCGGACAGAGCTCCTACGAGCAGTACTTC
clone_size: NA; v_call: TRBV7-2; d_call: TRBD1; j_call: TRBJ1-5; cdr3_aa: CASSNEQGQTSNQPQHF; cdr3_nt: TGTGCCAGCAGCAACGAGCAGGGACAGACTAGCAATCAGCCCCAGCATTTT
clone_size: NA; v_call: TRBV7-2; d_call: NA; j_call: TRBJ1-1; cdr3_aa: CASSLGPVNTEAFF; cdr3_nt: TGTGCCAGCAGCTTAGGTCCAGTCAACACTGAAGCTTTCTTT
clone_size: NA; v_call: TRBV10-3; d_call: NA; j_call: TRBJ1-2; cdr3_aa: CAISFKDGYGYTF; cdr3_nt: TGTGCCATCAGTTTCAAGGACGGCTATGGCTACACCTTC
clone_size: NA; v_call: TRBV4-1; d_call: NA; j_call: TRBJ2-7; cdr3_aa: CASSLTGDSGEQYF; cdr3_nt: TGCGCCAGCAGCCTAACAGGGGATAGCGGGGAGCAGTACTTC
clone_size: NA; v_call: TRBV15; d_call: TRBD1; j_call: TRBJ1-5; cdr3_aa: CATSRNRQGANQPQHF; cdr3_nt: TGTGCCACCAGCCGTAACCGACAGGGGGCAAATCAGCCCCAGCATTTT
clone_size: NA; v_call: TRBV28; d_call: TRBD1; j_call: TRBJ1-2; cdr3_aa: CASSILTGADYGYTF; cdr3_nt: TGTGCCAGCAGTATACTGACAGGGGCTGACTATGGCTACACCTTC
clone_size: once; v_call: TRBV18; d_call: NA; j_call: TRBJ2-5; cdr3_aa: CASSPPKETQYF; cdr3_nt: TGTGCCAGCTCACCACCAAAAGAGACCCAGTACTTC
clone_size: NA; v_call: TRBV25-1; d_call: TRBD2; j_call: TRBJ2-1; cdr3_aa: CASSESSGGPVLNEQFF; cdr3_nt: TGTGCCAGCAGTGAATCTTCGGGAGGACCGGTTCTCAATGAGCAGTTCTTC
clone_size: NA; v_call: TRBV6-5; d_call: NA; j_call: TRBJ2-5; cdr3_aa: CASSSSSDETQYF; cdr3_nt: TGTGCCAGCAGTTCGTCTTCAGATGAGACCCAGTACTTC
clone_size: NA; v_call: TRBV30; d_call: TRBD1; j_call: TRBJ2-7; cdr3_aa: CAWTTQAGGYEQYF; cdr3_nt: TGTGCCTGGACCACCCAGGCAGGGGGCTACGAGCAGTACTTC
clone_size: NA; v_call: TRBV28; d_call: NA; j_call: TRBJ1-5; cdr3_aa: CASSDSAYSNQPQHF; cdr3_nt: TGTGCCAGCAGCGACAGCGCCTATAGCAATCAGCCCCAGCATTTT
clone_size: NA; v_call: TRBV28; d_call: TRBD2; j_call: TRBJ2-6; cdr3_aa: CASSLAGEPGANVLTF; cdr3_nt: TGTGCCAGCAGTCTAGCGGGAGAACCTGGGGCCAACGTCCTGACTTTC
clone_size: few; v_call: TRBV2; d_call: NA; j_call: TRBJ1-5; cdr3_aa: CASSDDSPNQPQHF; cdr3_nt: TGTGCCAGCAGTGACGACAGTCCCAATCAGCCCCAGCATTTT
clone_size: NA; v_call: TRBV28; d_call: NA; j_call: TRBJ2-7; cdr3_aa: CASRNPQSYEQYF; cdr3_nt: TGTGCCAGCAGAAACCCCCAGTCCTACGAGCAGTACTTC
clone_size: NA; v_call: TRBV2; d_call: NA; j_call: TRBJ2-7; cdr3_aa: CASTGGGLTPYEQYF; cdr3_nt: TGTGCCAGCACCGGAGGGGGACTCACCCCCTACGAGCAGTACTTC